This note documents a single TCR beta chain sequence. No antigen is known for it. Germline CDR1 reads DFQATT; CDR2 reads SNEGSKA (reference sequence). The CDR3 is 14 amino acids. V lost 6 bases and J 5 bases, leaving 16 bases between the germline ends. The sample originates from a study of early T cells in non-severe SARS-CoV-2 infection. In the study overall: Sequencing input comprised bulk RNA from unsorted whole blood; chain pairing was not available.

Study outcomes and limitations: Matching results from VDJdb favored anti-spike CD8 responses, leaving private and CD4 specificities undetected.

Individual cDNA molecules were tagged with unique molecular identifiers. From the 5' RACE reads, TCRdb called clonotypes with MiXCR, one entry per CDR3 protein. Of 95,000 to 150,000 distinct CDR3 sequences in the sample, 15% were seen once. Sample: whole blood. This clonotype was sampled from an adult who was a healthcare worker with PCR-confirmed SARS-CoV-2 infection or an uninfected control (not recorded which). The chain recombines TRBV20-1 with TRBJ2-2; maybe TRBD2 (6 bases). CDR3 amino acids: CSAKDPGVTGELFF. CDR3 coding DNA: TGCAGTGCCAAGGATCCGGGGGTAACCGGGGAGCTGTTTTTT.